A selection of T cell receptor beta chains follows, all from one sample in a study of blood T cells in healthy people across ages. TCRdb processed the 5' RACE reads anew with MiXCR; each CDR3 protein has one entry. The table lists 1.5 million to 2 million distinct CDR3 sequences, 25% to 30% of them singletons, with 7.7% in the top ten. The source material was blood. Receptor source: a woman aged 25 to 45 in good health. Each CDR3 is given with its conserved first and last residue. The D gene is left open where the match is weak. Clone size, where shown, is once, few, many, or a class for clones that have expanded.

TRBJ2-7	TRBV9	few	TRBD1	TGTGCCAGCAGCGTAGGGTTTGGGACAGCCATATACGAGCAGTACTTC	CASSVGFGTAIYEQYF
TRBJ2-4	TRBV20-1	many	TRBD2	TGCAGTGCTTGGACCGGCGGACTAGCGGGAAGAGGTAACATTCAGTACTTC	CSAWTGGLAGRGNIQYF
TRBJ1-2	TRBV6-2/TRBV6-3	few	NA	TGTGCCAGCACCTCAAACGGAGGCTACACCTTC	CASTSNGGYTF
TRBJ2-1	TRBV29-1	many	NA	TGCAGCGCCATCCGGGACTTCGACTACAATGAGCAGTTCTTC	CSAIRDFDYNEQFF
TRBJ2-7	TRBV6-2/TRBV6-3	many	TRBD2	TGTGCCAGCCAGCTGGGACTAGCGGTTCTAGGGCAGTACTTC	CASQLGLAVLGQYF
TRBJ2-2	TRBV10-3	NA	NA	TGTGCCATCAGTGCTAGGGAATCCACCGGGGAGCTGTTTTTT	CAISARESTGELFF
TRBJ2-3	TRBV7-3	many	TRBD2	TGTGCCAGCAGCCGACTAGCGGGATCAGATACGCAGTATTTT	CASSRLAGSDTQYF
TRBJ2-7	TRBV3-1	many	NA	TGTGCCAGCAGCCAAGGAGGAACCGAGCAGTACTTC	CASSQGGTEQYF
TRBJ2-4	TRBV7-2	few	TRBD2	TGTGCCAGCAGCCCGGGAGGCGGGAGCAAAAACATTCAGTACTTC	CASSPGGGSKNIQYF
TRBJ2-5	TRBV18	few	TRBD2	TGTGCCAGCTCACCATTACTAGCGGGACAAGAGACCCAGTACTTC	CASSPLLAGQETQYF
TRBJ1-5	TRBV10-3	many	NA	TGTGCCATCAGTCGGAATAGGGCTAGCAATCAGCCCCAGCATTTT	CAISRNRASNQPQHF
TRBJ1-2	TRBV6-4	few	NA	TGTGCCAGCATAGGGGGAAACGGTCTACGTTATGGCTACACCTTC	CASIGGNGLRYGYTF
TRBJ2-4	TRBV5-1	few	NA	TGCGCCAGCAGCCCCGATGGGGGCAAAAACATTCAGTACTTC	CASSPDGGKNIQYF
TRBJ2-4	TRBV5-1	NA	TRBD2	TGCGCCAGCAGCTCCTATGCGGGGGTATCGGGCAAAAACATTCAGTACTTC	CASSSYAGVSGKNIQYF
TRBJ2-7	TRBV6-2/TRBV6-3	NA	NA	TGTGCCAGCAGTTACAGGGGCGGATACAATGAGCAGTACTTC	CASSYRGGYNEQYF
TRBJ2-4	TRBV27	many	NA	TGTGCCAGCAGTTTAACTCTGACCCTAGCCAAAAACATTCAGTACTTC	CASSLTLTLAKNIQYF
TRBJ1-5	TRBV28	few	NA	TGTGCCAGCAGTTCCCTGACACCCGGGCCCCAGCATTTT	CASSSLTPGPQHF
TRBJ2-7	TRBV6-5	NA	TRBD2	TGTGCCACCTACCCCGGAAGCGGGGGCTCCTACGAGCAGTACTTC	CATYPGSGGSYEQYF
TRBJ1-2	TRBV29-1	few	TRBD1	TGCAGCGTTGTGGCGACAGGGCACTATGGCTACACCTTC	CSVVATGHYGYTF
TRBJ2-7	TRBV12-3/TRBV12-4	NA	NA	TGTGCCAGCAGTTCCGCCTTCGGGACGGAGGTCTACGAGCAGTACTTC	CASSSAFGTEVYEQYF
TRBJ2-5	TRBV11-2	many	TRBD2	TGTGCCAGCAGCTTATGGCGGGGGGGAGAGACCCAGTACTTC	CASSLWRGGETQYF
TRBJ2-3	TRBV19	NA	NA	TGTGCCACTCAGGACCGAGGCACAGATACGCAGTATTTT	CATQDRGTDTQYF
TRBJ2-1	TRBV6-2/TRBV6-3	NA	TRBD2	TGTGCCAGCAGAACCACTAGCGGATACTACAATGAGCAGTTCTTC	CASRTTSGYYNEQFF